This T cell receptor (beta chain) is from a study of identical twins. Notes on the study in general: Low generation probability was overrepresented in out-of-frame alpha sequences shared by twins.

A universal primer site was incorporated via template switching, and the cDNA contained unique molecular identifiers. One entry per CDR3 protein, called by TCRdb with MiXCR from the 5' RACE reads. The sample carries fewer than 350,000 distinct CDR3 sequences, under 9.5% recorded once. This clonotype was seen at least ten times. Its antigen is undetermined. All donors were healthy, and all were Caucasian. Germline CDR1 reads SGHDN; CDR2 reads FVKESK. This CDR3 is built from 15 residues. Trimming cost V 1 base and J 5 bases, with 14 bases left between them. This sample also appeared in a second study, on yellow fever vaccine responses in identical twins.

Sequenced sample: memory (CD45RO+) T cells sorted from blood. The receptor comes from a woman aged 18-29 years in good health. The J gene is TRBJ1-2, the V gene TRBV14; no reliable D call. The CDR3 loop is CASSQVLGLPYGYTF. The CDR3 bases are TGTGCCAGCAGCCAAGTGTTGGGCCTCCCATATGGCTACACCTTC.